The 21 T cell receptor beta chains listed next were all sequenced from one sample in a study of cytomegalovirus exposure and HLA in healthy donors. 60 Vbeta and 13 Jbeta primers were used in PCR. Clones were read by immunoSEQ multiplex PCR, and TCRdb kept only the in-frame ones, dropping some. The data show tens of thousands of clones, roughly 80% seen once. Specimen: PBMCs. The receptors were sampled from a woman aged 40 to 50 in good health and CMV-seropositive.

The sample holds a few counts of this clone. This chain joins TRBV11-2 and TRBJ2-7; the match to TRBD2 covers 10 bases. Germline CDR1 SGHAT, CDR2 FQNNGV. The CDR3 totals 14 residues. J gave up 3 bases and V 7 bases, and 6 bases lay outside the gene matches. CDR3 nucleotide sequence: TGTGCCAGCACCCTACTAGCGGGACGCTACGAGCAGTACTTC. Protein product: CASTLLAGRYEQYF.

The sample holds a few counts of this clone. In the same sample, other DNA sequences code for this CDR3. The chain links TRBV6-5 to TRBJ1-2, with a weak D call TRBD1 (6 bases). Germline values: CDR1 MNHEY, CDR2 SVGAGI. Trimming shortened V by 7 bases and J by 4 bases, and 7 bases separated the two germline ends. The CDR3 loop spans 11 amino acids. The CDR3 nucleotides are TGTGCCAGCACCAGGGGCTATGGCTACACCTTC. Translation gives CASTRGYGYTF.

This chain joins TRBV2 and TRBJ2-3; the D gene is possibly TRBD2 (6 bases). Looked up from germline, CDR1 is SNHLY and CDR2 is FYNNEI. The CDR3 has 12 residues. Trimming pared 10 bases from V and 0 bases from J, leaving 8 bases between. CDR3 nucleotides: TGTGCCATTGGACTAAGCACAGATACGCAGTATTTT. Translation gives CAIGLSTDTQYF.

The V call is TRBV28, the J call TRBJ1-4; D not resolved. The germline V gene has CDR1 MDHEN and CDR2 SYDVKM. The CDR3 spans 17 residues. Trimming cost V 8 bases and J 0 bases, with 19 bases left between them. The CDR3 nucleotides are TGTGCCAGCCGGAGGGCCGCGTGGGGTTCAACTAATGAAAAACTGTTTTTT. Residues: CASRRAAWGSTNEKLFF.

CDR3 DNA sequence: TGTGCCAGCAGCGTAGCGGGGGGGCCAGGGGAGACCCAGTACTTC. This encodes CASSVAGGPGETQYF. The chain carries TRBV9 and TRBJ2-5; TRBD2 aligns across 8 bases. CDR1 and CDR2 from the germline V gene are SGDLS and YYNGEE. The CDR3 runs 15 residues. J lost 5 bases, V lost 0 bases, and 6 bases had no gene match.

This chain joins TRBV5-1 and TRBJ2-1, with 8 bases that match TRBD2. V dropped 0 bases and J dropped 8; count of bases not matched to a gene: 7. CDR3 size: 15 residues. Germline lookup yields CDR1 SGHRS and CDR2 YFSETQ. The DNA for the CDR3 is TGCGCCAGCAGCTTGGGGAGCGGGAGTGGCGATGAGCAGTTCTTC. It codes for CASSLGSGSGDEQFF. Filled out from reference TRBV5-1 and TRBJ2-1, the complete variable domain reads KAGVTQTPRYLIKTRGQQVTLSCSPISGHRSVSWYQQTPGQGLQFLFEYFSETQRNKGNFPGRFSGRQFSNSRSEMNVSTLELGDSALYLCASSLGSGSGDEQFFGPGTRLTVL.

Relative to its sample, this clone is medium-sized. The J gene is TRBJ1-2, the V gene TRBV25-1; 7 bases fit TRBD1. After removal of 6 bases from V and 4 bases from J, the junction contained 2 bases not matched to a gene. Germline CDR1 and CDR2: MGHDK and SYGVNS. The CDR3 extends over 12 amino acids. The CDR3 spells CASRRGLYGYTF. The CDR3 DNA is TGTGCCAGCAGGAGGGGGCTCTATGGCTACACCTTC.

The chain employs TRBV29-1 and TRBJ2-3; D ambiguous. Germline V lookup: CDR1 SQVTM, CDR2 ANQGSEA. CDR3 size: 14 residues. Between the trimmed V and J ends, which lost 7 bases and 2 bases, there was a span of 16 bases. CDR3 region: CSAADTGYTDTQYF. Written as DNA, the CDR3 is TGCAGCGCCGCGGATACCGGGTACACAGATACGCAGTATTTT.

The rearrangement links TRBV15 to TRBJ2-3, with TRBD1 matching 7 bases. J lost 0 bases, V lost 4 bases, and 7 bases had no gene match. The CDR3 sequence is 16 residues long. Germline CDR1 is LNHNV and CDR2 is YYDKDF (reference sequence). The CDR3 here is CATSTRQGYSTDTQYF. The CDR3 DNA reads as TGTGCCACCAGCACCCGACAGGGTTATAGCACAGATACGCAGTATTTT.

The chain uses TRBV14 and TRBJ2-7; possibly TRBD2 for D (7 bases). CDR3 length: 12 residues. CDR1 SGHDN and CDR2 FVKESK come from the germline V gene. V gave up 6 bases and J gave up 3 bases, with 9 bases separating them. CDR3 nucleotides: TGTGCCAGCAGAGGGGGGGGCTACGAGCAGTACTTC. It codes for CASRGGGYEQYF.

This clone was counted a few times. This chain links TRBV6-4 with TRBJ2-2; TRBD2 might be the D (6 bases). CDR3 length equals 15 residues. Trimming took off 5 bases at V and 1 base at J, with 11 bases between the two ends. In germline, CDR1 is MRHNA, CDR2 SNTAGT. The CDR3 loop is CASSPLAENTGELFF. CDR3 DNA sequence: TGTGCCAGCAGTCCTTTAGCGGAGAACACCGGGGAGCTGTTTTTT.

The chain recombines TRBV18 with TRBJ1-2; TRBD1 matches 7 bases. Looked up from germline, CDR1 is KGHSH and CDR2 is LQKENI. The CDR3 has 15 amino acids. With V trimmed by 4 bases and J by 8 bases, 13 bases remained unmatched. For the CDR3, the DNA is TGTGCCAGCTCACGAGATGAGACAGGGTTCAAAGGCTACACCTTC. It specifies CASSRDETGFKGYTF.

The chain couples TRBV2 to TRBJ2-5; D is unresolved. Trimming cost V 6 bases and J 5 bases, with 16 bases left between them. The CDR3 totals 14 residues. Germline V gives CDR1 SNHLY, CDR2 FYNNEI. CDR3 DNA: TGTGCCAGCAGGCGCGACAACCGTGCTGAGACCCAGTACTTC. Amino acids: CASRRDNRAETQYF.

This clone has a single count. V and J are TRBV5-1 and TRBJ2-6; 7 bases match TRBD1. Germline V lookup: CDR1 SGHRS, CDR2 YFSETQ. The CDR3 spans 17 residues. After removal of 6 bases from V and 2 bases from J, the junction contained 11 bases not matched to a gene. The CDR3 region has the DNA TGCGCCAGCAACCAAGATCAGGACAGGCCTGGGGCCAACGTCCTGACTTTC. Translated, it gives CASNQDQDRPGANVLTF.

The rearrangement links TRBV28 to TRBJ2-2; 9 bases match TRBD2. CDR3 size: 13 residues. With 8 bases clipped from V and 6 bases from J, the junction kept 4 bases outside the gene matches. Germline V CDR1 and CDR2: MDHEN, SYDVKM. CDR3 sequence (DNA): TGTGCCAGCCATAGCGGGAGACCCGGGGAGCTGTTTTTT. Residues: CASHSGRPGELFF.

J is TRBJ2-7 and V is TRBV5-6, with no clear D. The V end was cut by 4 bases, the J end by 5 bases, with 10 bases between. CDR3 length equals 12 residues. Germline V gene lookup returns CDR1 SGHDT and CDR2 YYEEEE. The CDR3 DNA sequence: TGTGCCAGCAGCCAAGGAGTGCACGAGCAGTACTTC. It codes for CASSQGVHEQYF.

In its sample, this clone is medium-sized. V gene TRBV6-1 combines with J gene TRBJ1-5; 9 nucleotides line up with TRBD1. Germline CDR1 MNHNS, CDR2 SASEGT. There are 15 residues in the CDR3. Trimming cost V 7 bases and J 4 bases; bases outside gene matches: 8. In DNA, the CDR3 is TGTGCCAGCACTAGCGGACAGGGGCAAAATCAGCCCCAGCATTTT. This encodes CASTSGQGQNQPQHF.

The chain couples TRBV5-1 to TRBJ2-7, with D perhaps matching TRBD1 (5 bases). Germline-derived CDR1 and CDR2 are SGHRS and YFSETQ. V dropped 0 bases and J dropped 3 bases, with 10 bases sitting between them. This CDR3 comprises 14 residues. The CDR3 loop is CASSLVQGNYEQYF. The CDR3 region has the DNA TGCGCCAGCAGCTTGGTGCAGGGAAACTACGAGCAGTACTTC.

This chain links TRBV7-9 with TRBJ1-1, with D possibly TRBD1 on 5 matching bases. V lost 4 bases to trimming and J lost 3 bases, with 18 bases between them. The germline gives CDR1 SEHNR, CDR2 FQNEAQ (reference sequence). The CDR3 has 16 amino acids. In DNA, the CDR3 is TGTGCCAGCAGCTCGGGGGGTCTCGGTCAGGACACTGAAGCTTTCTTT. This encodes CASSSGGLGQDTEAFF.

The chain recombines TRBV29-1 with TRBJ2-3; 8 bases are shared with TRBD1. CDR1 SQVTM and CDR2 ANQGSEA come from the germline V gene. The CDR3 consists of 12 residues. The trim removed 2 bases at V and 6 bases at J, leaving 1 base unmatched. The CDR3 is CSVETGGDTQYF. In DNA, the CDR3 is TGCAGCGTTGAAACAGGGGGTGATACGCAGTATTTT.

The chain links TRBV21-1 to TRBJ1-1; the listed D gene, TRBD1, was not tested against the DNA. TRBV21-1 is a listed pseudogene. The CDR3 runs 18 residues. CDR3: CASSKRDRGLRANTEAFF. The CDR3 nucleotides are TGTGCCAGCAGCAAACGGGACAGGGGGCTCCGAGCGAACACTGAAGCTTTCTTT.